This is a list of T cell receptor beta chains from one sample in a study of early T cells in non-severe SARS-CoV-2 infection. TCRdb redid the calling of the 5' RACE reads with MiXCR, one entry per CDR3 protein. The repertoire holds approximately 35,000 distinct CDR3 sequences, with around 4.1% as singletons. The sequenced material came from whole blood. The receptors were sampled from an adult who was a healthcare worker with PCR-confirmed SARS-CoV-2 infection or an uninfected control (not recorded which). The CDR3 runs from the conserved cysteine through the conserved F or W. Each record gives: J gene, D gene, clone size, V gene, CDR3 protein, CDR3 DNA. A D gene is named only where the DNA matches it firmly. Clone size is given for some rows only: seen once, a few or many times, or a class if the clone is expanded.

TRBJ2-1 NA many TRBV7-8 CASSPIRGFNNEQFF TGTGCCAGCAGCCCCATCCGGGGCTTCAACAATGAGCAGTTCTTC
TRBJ1-1 NA many TRBV21-1 CASSKGTEAFF TGTGCCAGCAGCAAAGGCACTGAAGCTTTCTTT
TRBJ2-1 NA many TRBV4-2 CASSRTPGPERFF TGTGCCAGCAGCCGAACGCCGGGACCCGAGAGGTTCTTC
TRBJ2-1 TRBD2 many TRBV6-5 CASRPSGGSYNEQFF TGTGCCAGCAGGCCTAGCGGGGGCTCCTACAATGAGCAGTTCTTC
TRBJ2-2 NA many TRBV4-3 CASSSVGELFF TGCGCCAGCAGCTCAGTCGGGGAGCTGTTTTTT
TRBJ2-1 NA NA TRBV5-1 CASSLGQIEQFF TGCGCCAGCAGCTTGGGACAGATTGAGCAGTTCTTC
TRBJ2-2 NA many TRBV4-2 CASSPLRGRNTGELFF TGTGCCAGCAGCCCGTTGAGGGGGAGGAACACCGGGGAGCTGTTTTTT
TRBJ2-1 NA few TRBV10-3 CAISEERSHNEQFF TGTGCCATCAGTGAGGAGAGGTCCCACAATGAGCAGTTCTTC
TRBJ2-2 TRBD1 many TRBV29-1 CSVELTGTTGTLFF TGCAGCGTTGAACTGACAGGGACCACCGGAACACTGTTTTTT
TRBJ2-7 NA many TRBV10-3 CAISESRYEQYF TGTGCCATCAGTGAGTCCCGCTACGAGCAGTACTTC
TRBJ1-1 NA many TRBV11-3 CASSSPLRTEAFF TGTGCCAGCAGCTCGCCGTTACGTACTGAAGCTTTCTTT
TRBJ1-2 NA many TRBV29-1 CSVEEAVYGYTF TGCAGCGTCGAAGAGGCGGTCTATGGCTACACCTTC
TRBJ1-6 TRBD1 many TRBV6-1 CASSPQGQGIIRNSPLHF TGTGCCAGCAGTCCCCAGGGACAGGGAATAATCCGAAATTCACCCCTCCACTTT
TRBJ2-5 TRBD1 many TRBV11-2 CASSSSGTSTGGRETQYF TGTGCCAGCAGCTCCAGCGGGACTTCCACAGGGGGCAGAGAGACCCAGTACTTC
TRBJ1-5 NA many TRBV6-6 CASSPQEDFFNQPQHF TGTGCCAGCTCCCCCCAGGAGGACTTCTTCAATCAGCCCCAGCATTTT
TRBJ1-2 NA many TRBV20-1 CSAREAGLGKGYTF TGCAGTGCTAGAGAGGCGGGACTAGGTAAAGGCTACACCTTC
TRBJ2-3 NA NA TRBV7-2 CASSSRPLVGGSTDTQYF TGTGCCAGCAGCTCCCGACCTTTGGTAGGCGGAAGCACAGATACGCAGTATTTT
TRBJ1-2 TRBD1 many TRBV5-4 CASSNQGDHGYTF TGTGCCAGCAGCAACCAGGGGGATCATGGCTACACCTTC
TRBJ2-4 TRBD2 NA TRBV5-1 CASSYAGTSGGGNIQYF TGCGCCAGCAGCTACGCGGGGACTAGCGGAGGTGGGAACATTCAGTACTTC
TRBJ1-1 TRBD1 many TRBV7-9 CASSLVRTGDNTEAFF TGTGCCAGCAGCTTAGTCCGGACAGGGGATAACACTGAAGCTTTCTTT
TRBJ2-3 TRBD1 many TRBV12-3/TRBV12-4 CASREQGSRDTQYF TGTGCCAGCAGGGAACAGGGGTCGAGGGATACGCAGTATTTT
TRBJ1-2 NA many TRBV27 CASSLQGDRYGYTF TGTGCCAGCAGTTTACAGGGCGATCGTTATGGCTACACCTTC
TRBJ2-1 NA many TRBV5-1 CASSLRASSYNEQFF TGCGCCAGCAGCTTGCGTGCGAGCTCCTACAATGAGCAGTTCTTC
TRBJ1-1 TRBD1 many TRBV5-1 CASGTQGASTEAFF TGCGCCAGCGGAACCCAGGGGGCTAGCACTGAAGCTTTCTTT
TRBJ1-1 NA NA TRBV12-5 CASGNRQNTEAFF TGTGCTAGTGGTAACCGACAAAACACTGAAGCTTTCTTT
TRBJ2-3 NA many TRBV5-1 CASSSSISSTDTQYF TGCGCCAGCAGCTCCTCGATTTCCAGCACAGATACGCAGTATTTT
TRBJ2-7 TRBD1 many TRBV6-2/TRBV6-3 CASSYSTGNRYEQYF TGTGCCAGCAGTTACTCGACAGGGAACCGCTACGAGCAGTACTTC
TRBJ2-1 NA many TRBV28 CASRTAYNEQFF TGTGCCAGTCGGACAGCCTACAATGAGCAGTTCTTC
TRBJ1-1 NA many TRBV7-9 CASSFGSGRLGNTEAFF TGTGCCAGCAGCTTCGGATCGGGTAGGCTGGGGAACACTGAAGCTTTCTTT
TRBJ2-7 TRBD1 many TRBV18 CASSPRQGRGEQYF TGTGCCAGCTCACCTCGACAGGGGCGAGGGGAGCAGTACTTC
TRBJ2-3 TRBD1 few TRBV27 CASSFLQTGAHTDTQYF TGTGCCAGCAGTTTCCTCCAGACAGGGGCCCACACAGATACGCAGTATTTT
TRBJ1-5 NA many TRBV16 CASSQSSDQPQHF TGTGCCAGCAGCCAATCCTCGGATCAGCCCCAGCATTTT
TRBJ1-1 TRBD1 many TRBV7-9 CASRRGQGTTEAFF TGTGCCAGCAGGCGAGGACAGGGGACTACTGAAGCTTTCTTT
TRBJ1-5 TRBD1 many TRBV12-3/TRBV12-4 CASSLGTGAGQPQHF TGTGCCAGCAGTTTAGGCACAGGGGCGGGTCAGCCCCAGCATTTT
TRBJ2-2 NA many TRBV6-5 CASSYGGSTSAGELFF TGTGCCAGCAGTTATGGGGGAAGCACGTCCGCCGGGGAGCTGTTTTTT
TRBJ1-2 TRBD1 many TRBV29-1 CSVGVQGGNYGYTF TGCAGCGTTGGAGTACAGGGGGGTAACTATGGCTACACCTTC
TRBJ2-5 NA many TRBV7-6 CASSLGLRQETQYF TGTGCCAGCAGCTTAGGACTACGCCAAGAGACCCAGTACTTC
TRBJ2-3 TRBD1 few TRBV5-6 CASSLGGQGKMDTQYF TGTGCCAGCAGCTTGGGGGGACAGGGGAAGATGGATACGCAGTATTTT
TRBJ2-2 TRBD1 many TRBV4-3 CASSQDPQGANTGELFF TGCGCCAGCAGCCAAGATCCCCAGGGGGCTAACACCGGGGAGCTGTTTTTT
TRBJ2-7 NA many TRBV14 CASSQAAAYEQYF TGTGCCAGCAGCCAAGCCGCAGCCTACGAGCAGTACTTC
TRBJ2-7 TRBD1 many TRBV28 CASSTKLRDRPYEQYF TGTGCCAGCAGCACGAAGCTTAGGGACAGACCCTACGAGCAGTACTTC